The 7 T cell receptor beta chains given below trace back to one sample, sequenced in a study of blood T cell repertoires in COVID-19. The data were produced by immunoSEQ multiplex PCR, yet TCRdb's version contains in-frame clones alone and is incomplete. The data show about 71,000 clones, 82% seen once. Material for sequencing was peripheral blood. These receptors came from a woman of 80 years or more with acute or convalescent COVID-19.

V gene TRBV5-1 combines with J gene TRBJ2-1; 14 nucleotides match TRBD2. The CDR3 runs to 17 residues. Trimming took 0 bases from V and 4 from J; bases not matched to a gene: 3. CDR1 and CDR2 from the germline V gene are SGHRS and YFSETQ. The CDR3 sequence is CASSLGTSGRNYNEQFF. Written as DNA, the CDR3 is TGCGCCAGCAGCTTGGGGACTAGCGGGAGGAATTACAATGAGCAGTTCTTC.

This clone was seen only once. V is TRBV7-3 and J is TRBJ2-3, with 7 nucleotides matching TRBD2. With 5 bases clipped from V and 4 bases from J, the junction kept 12 bases outside the gene matches. The CDR3 sequence is 16 residues long. Germline V gene data show CDR1 as SGHTA and CDR2 as FQGTGA. DNA for the CDR3: TGTGCCAGCAGCCCGAGAGGGGCGGGAGAATCAGATACGCAGTATTTT. This gives the protein CASSPRGAGESDTQYF.

The chain combines TRBV5-5 with TRBJ2-5; 9 bases agree with TRBD1. Germline CDR1 SGHKS, CDR2 YYEKEE (reference sequence). The CDR3 totals 15 residues. J lost 4 bases, V lost 3 bases, and 7 bases had no gene match. The chain's CDR3 is CASSWGQGVIETQYF. The CDR3 DNA follows: TGTGCCAGCAGCTGGGGACAGGGAGTGATAGAGACCCAGTACTTC.

The gene calls are TRBV15 and TRBJ1-4; 11 nucleotides agree with TRBD1. This CDR3 is built from 16 residues. Germline V CDR1 and CDR2: LNHNV, YYDKDF (reference sequence). The V segment lost 2 bases and the J segment 7 bases; nucleotides outside the gene matches: 6. CDR3 sequence (DNA): TGTGCCACCAGCAGATCCGGACAGGGGGCGAGTGAAAAACTGTTTTTT. This gives the protein CATSRSGQGASEKLFF. Complete variable domain (other parts from reference TRBV15 and TRBJ1-4): DAMVIQNPRYQVTQFGKPVTLSCSQTLNHNVMYWYQQKSSQAPKLLFHYYDKDFNNEADTPDNFQSRRPNTSFCFLDIRSPGLGDTAMYLCATSRSGQGASEKLFFGSGTQLSVL.

In DNA, the CDR3 is TGTGCCAGCAGCCCTCGTACGGAGGATCGCAATCAGCCCCAGCATTTT. Its protein product is CASSPRTEDRNQPQHF. V gene TRBV21-1 combines with J gene TRBJ1-5. TRBV21-1 is given as a pseudogene. The CDR3 extends over 16 amino acids.

The chain carries TRBV7-9 and TRBJ2-3, with D possibly being TRBD1 (6 bases). This CDR3 comprises 15 residues. The germline V gene encodes CDR1 SEHNR and CDR2 FQNEAQ (reference sequence). V lost 5 bases, J lost 0 bases, and 12 bases lay in between. The CDR3 protein is CASSRGQPSTDTQYF. The CDR3 DNA reads as TGTGCCAGCAGCCGTGGACAGCCTAGCACAGATACGCAGTATTTT. The full variable domain, its missing parts supplied by reference TRBV7-9 and TRBJ2-3, is DTGVSQNPRHKITKRGQNVTFRCDPISEHNRLYWYRQTLGQGPEFLTYFQNEAQLEKSRLLSDRFSAERPKGSFSTLEIQRTEQGDSAMYLCASSRGQPSTDTQYFGPGTRLTVL.

The chain has TRBV25-1 and TRBJ2-5; TRBD2 might be the D (6 bases). Trimming pared 4 bases from V and 5 bases from J, leaving 11 bases between. CDR1 is MGHDK, CDR2 SYGVNS, per germline. The CDR3 spans 13 residues. The CDR3 loop reads CASSALAGETQYF. As DNA, the CDR3 is TGTGCCAGCAGTGCACTAGCCGGCGAGACCCAGTACTTC.